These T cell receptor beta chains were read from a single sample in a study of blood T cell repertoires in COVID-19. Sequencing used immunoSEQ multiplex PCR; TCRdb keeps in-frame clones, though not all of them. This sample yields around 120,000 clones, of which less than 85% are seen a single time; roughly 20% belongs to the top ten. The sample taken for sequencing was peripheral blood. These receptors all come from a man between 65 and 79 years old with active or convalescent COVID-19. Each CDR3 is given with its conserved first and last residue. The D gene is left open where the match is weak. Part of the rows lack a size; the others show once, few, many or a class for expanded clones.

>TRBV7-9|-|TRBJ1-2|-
CASSLEGAGIGGYTF
TGTGCCAGCAGCTTAGAAGGCGCAGGGATAGGTGGCTACACCTTC
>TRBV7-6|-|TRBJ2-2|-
CASSFQGGTGELFF
TGTGCCAGCAGCTTTCAGGGGGGCACCGGGGAGCTGTTTTTT
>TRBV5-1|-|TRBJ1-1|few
CASSTQGLNTEAFF
TGCGCCAGCAGCACCCAGGGGCTGAACACTGAAGCTTTCTTT
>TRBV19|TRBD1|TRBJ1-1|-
CASSLLGTANTEAFF
TGTGCCAGTAGTTTACTCGGGACAGCGAACACTGAAGCTTTCTTT
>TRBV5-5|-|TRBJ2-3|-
CASSPEALGTDTQYF
TGTGCCAGCAGCCCCGAGGCATTGGGCACAGATACGCAGTATTTT
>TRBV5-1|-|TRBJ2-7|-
CASGLVEYEQYF
TGCGCCAGCGGCCTTGTGGAGTACGAGCAGTACTTC
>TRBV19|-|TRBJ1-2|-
CASSITRADHNYGYTF
TGTGCCAGTAGTATAACTAGGGCAGACCATAACTATGGCTACACCTTC
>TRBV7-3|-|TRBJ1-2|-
CASPAGAYGYTF
TGTGCCAGCCCCGCTGGGGCCTATGGCTACACCTTC
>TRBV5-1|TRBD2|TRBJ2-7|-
CASSFGNSGTSGTLDEQYF
TGCGCCAGCAGCTTTGGTAATTCCGGGACTAGCGGAACTCTCGACGAGCAGTACTTC
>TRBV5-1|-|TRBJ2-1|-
CASSLVANEQFF
TGCGCCAGCAGCTTGGTCGCGAATGAGCAGTTCTTC
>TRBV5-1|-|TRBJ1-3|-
CASSVSGSSGNTIYF
TGCGCCAGCAGCGTCTCAGGGTCCTCTGGAAACACCATATATTTT
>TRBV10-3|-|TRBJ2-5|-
CAISEFPGQYQETQYF
TGTGCCATCAGTGAATTTCCAGGCCAGTACCAAGAGACCCAGTACTTC
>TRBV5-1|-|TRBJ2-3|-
CASGPLPGSTDTQYF
TGCGCCAGCGGGCCGCTCCCCGGCAGCACAGATACGCAGTATTTT
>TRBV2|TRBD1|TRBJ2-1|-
CASREDRAYNEQFF
TGTGCCAGCAGGGAGGACAGGGCCTACAATGAGCAGTTCTTC
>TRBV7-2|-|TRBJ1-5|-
CASSLERNQPQHF
TGTGCCAGCAGCTTAGAGAGGAATCAGCCCCAGCATTTT
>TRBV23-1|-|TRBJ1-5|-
CARQGRDQPQHF
TGCGCCAGACAGGGTCGGGATCAGCCCCAGCATTTT
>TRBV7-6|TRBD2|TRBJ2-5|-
CASSPQGLAEIQETQYF
TGTGCCAGCAGCCCCCAAGGACTAGCGGAAATCCAAGAGACCCAGTACTTC
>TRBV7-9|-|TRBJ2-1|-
CASSLGSARNEQFF
TGTGCCAGCAGCTTAGGGAGCGCTAGGAATGAGCAGTTCTTC
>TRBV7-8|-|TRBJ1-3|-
CASSPLRAGEENTIYF
TGTGCCAGCAGCCCCCTTAGGGCGGGGGAAGAAAACACCATATATTTT
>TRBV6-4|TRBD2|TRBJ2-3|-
CASSIAGVGDTQYF
TGTGCCAGCAGTATAGCGGGAGTGGGAGATACGCAGTATTTT
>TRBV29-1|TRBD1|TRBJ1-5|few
CSVRQGFGNQPQHF
TGCAGCGTTCGACAGGGGTTCGGAAATCAGCCCCAGCATTTT
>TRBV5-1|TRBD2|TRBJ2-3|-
CASSWGRGGDTQYF
TGCGCCAGCAGCTGGGGGCGGGGGGGAGATACGCAGTATTTT
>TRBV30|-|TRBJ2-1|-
CAWSWGPYNEQFF
TGTGCCTGGAGTTGGGGCCCCTACAATGAGCAGTTCTTC
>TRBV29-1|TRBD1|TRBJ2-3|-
CSVDMGETGTTDTQYF
TGCAGCGTTGATATGGGGGAGACAGGGACCACAGATACGCAGTATTTT
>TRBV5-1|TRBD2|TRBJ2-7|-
CASSGPGAGGPSSYEQYF
TGCGCCAGCAGCGGGCCGGGAGCGGGAGGGCCGAGCTCCTACGAGCAGTACTTC
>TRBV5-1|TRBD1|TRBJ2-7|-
CASSLIGQGTEQYF
TGCGCCAGCAGCTTGATAGGACAGGGAACAGAGCAGTACTTC
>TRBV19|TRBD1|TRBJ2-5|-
CASSPPTGYQETQYF
TGTGCCAGTAGTCCCCCGACAGGGTACCAAGAGACCCAGTACTTC
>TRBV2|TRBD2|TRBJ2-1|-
CASRLAVGNEQFF
TGTGCCAGTCGCCTAGCGGTGGGTAATGAGCAGTTCTTC
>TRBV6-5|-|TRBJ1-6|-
CASSFGQTDNSPLHF
TGTGCCAGCAGTTTCGGACAGACAGATAATTCACCCCTCCACTTT
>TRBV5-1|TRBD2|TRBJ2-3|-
CASSRAGGRTDTQYF
TGCGCCAGCAGTAGGGCGGGAGGCCGCACAGATACGCAGTATTTT
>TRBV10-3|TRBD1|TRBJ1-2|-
CAISERGQGGSYGYTF
TGTGCCATCAGTGAGAGGGGACAGGGGGGTAGCTATGGCTACACCTTC
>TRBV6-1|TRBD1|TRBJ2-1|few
CASSEGQGPYNEQFF
TGTGCCAGCAGTGAAGGACAGGGGCCCTACAATGAGCAGTTCTTC
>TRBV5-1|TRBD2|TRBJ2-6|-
CASSSFGGTGANVLTF
TGCGCCAGCAGCTCCTTCGGGGGGACCGGGGCCAACGTCCTGACTTTC
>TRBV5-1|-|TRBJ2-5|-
CASRRLGAQETQYF
TGCGCCAGCAGGAGACTAGGGGCCCAAGAGACCCAGTACTTC
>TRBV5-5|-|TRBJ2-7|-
CASSLGAYEQYF
TGTGCCAGCAGCTTGGGAGCGTACGAGCAGTACTTC
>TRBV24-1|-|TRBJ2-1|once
CATSRAGYNEQFF
TGTGCCACCAGTCGAGCGGGCTACAATGAGCAGTTCTTC
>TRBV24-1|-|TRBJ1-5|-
CAPKWLNRGNQPQHF
TGTGCACCTAAATGGCTAAACAGGGGCAATCAGCCCCAGCATTTT
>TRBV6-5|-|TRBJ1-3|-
CASSYQGLGYTIYF
TGTGCCAGCAGTTACCAAGGCCTGGGCTACACCATATATTTT
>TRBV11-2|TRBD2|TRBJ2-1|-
CASSSPPFSGRTYNEQFF
TGTGCCAGCAGCTCCCCCCCCTTTAGCGGGAGGACGTACAATGAGCAGTTCTTC
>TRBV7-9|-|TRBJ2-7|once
CASSSGGGREQYF
TGTGCCAGCAGCTCCGGTGGCGGAAGGGAGCAGTACTTC
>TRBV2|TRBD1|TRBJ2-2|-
CASSQRTGRNTGELFF
TGTGCCAGCAGTCAGCGGACAGGGAGGAACACCGGGGAGCTGTTTTTT
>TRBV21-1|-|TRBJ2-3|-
CASSPRQGRTDTQYF
TGTGCCAGCAGCCCCCGACAGGGGAGGACAGATACGCAGTATTTT
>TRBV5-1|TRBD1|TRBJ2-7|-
CASTLTGEVKQYF
TGCGCCAGCACTCTGACAGGGGAGGTAAAGCAGTACTTC
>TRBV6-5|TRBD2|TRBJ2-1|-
CASRRLAGPNEQFF
TGTGCCAGCAGACGACTAGCGGGCCCCAATGAGCAGTTCTTC
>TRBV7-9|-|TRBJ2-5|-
CASSPQGVEETQYF
TGTGCCAGCAGTCCCCAGGGTGTTGAAGAGACCCAGTACTTC
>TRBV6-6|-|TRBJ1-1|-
CASSYGPGTEAFF
TGTGCCAGCAGTTACGGGCCGGGGACTGAAGCTTTCTTT
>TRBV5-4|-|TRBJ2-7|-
CASSFRKPGSYEQYF
TGTGCCAGCAGCTTTAGGAAGCCCGGGTCCTACGAGCAGTACTTC
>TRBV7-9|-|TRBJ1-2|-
CASRRDSLDYGYTF
TGTGCCAGCAGGAGGGACTCCCTAGACTATGGCTACACCTTC
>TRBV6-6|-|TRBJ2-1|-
CASSYSIVYNEQFF
TGTGCCAGCAGTTACTCGATAGTGTACAATGAGCAGTTCTTC
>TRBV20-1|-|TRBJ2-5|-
CSASRNRDQETQYF
TGCAGTGCTAGTAGAAACAGAGACCAAGAGACCCAGTACTTC
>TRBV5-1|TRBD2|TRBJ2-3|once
CASSLGLAGDTQYF
TGCGCCAGCAGCTTGGGACTAGCGGGAGATACGCAGTATTTT
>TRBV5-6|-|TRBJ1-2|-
CASSRISDSIYGYTF
TGTGCCAGCAGCCGCATCTCGGACAGTATCTATGGCTACACCTTC
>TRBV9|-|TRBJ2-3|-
CASSVQGGTDTQYF
TGTGCCAGCAGCGTTCAGGGTGGGACAGATACGCAGTATTTT
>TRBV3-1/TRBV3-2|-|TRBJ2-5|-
CASSPQLNRAQETQYF
TGTGCCAGCAGCCCCCAACTTAACAGGGCTCAAGAGACCCAGTACTTC
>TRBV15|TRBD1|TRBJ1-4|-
CATSRDLVGQGEKLFF
TGTGCCACCAGCAGAGACTTGGTGGGACAGGGTGAAAAACTGTTTTTT
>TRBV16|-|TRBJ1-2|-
CASSQRWDMSPTF
TGTGCCAGCAGCCAGAGATGGGACATGAGTCCCACCTTC
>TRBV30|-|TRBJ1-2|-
CAWSKWGGDGYTF
TGTGCCTGGAGTAAATGGGGGGGCGATGGCTACACCTTC
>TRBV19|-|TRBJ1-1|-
CASSIQGRGTEAFF
TGTGCCAGTAGTATCCAGGGTAGGGGCACTGAAGCTTTCTTT
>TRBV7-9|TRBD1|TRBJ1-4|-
CASSLQGDVKLFF
TGTGCCAGCAGCTTACAGGGGGACGTAAAACTGTTTTTT